A selection of T cell receptor beta chains follows, all from one sample in a study of cytomegalovirus exposure and HLA in healthy donors. Sequencing was performed with immunoSEQ multiplex PCR; in TCRdb, only in-frame clones are kept and a portion is missing. The data contain tens of thousands of clones, less than 95% of them singletons. The source material was PBMCs. The receptor set was obtained from a woman between 18 and 30 years old in good health and CMV-seropositive. CDR3s include the opening cysteine and the closing phenylalanine or tryptophan. Fields, in order: V gene, J gene, CDR3 protein.

V: TRBV10-3; J: TRBJ1-6; CDR3: CAISESRQGENSPLHF
V: TRBV11-2; J: TRBJ2-1; CDR3: CASSVGLAGLSSYNEQFF
V: TRBV7-9; J: TRBJ1-2; CDR3: CASSLSLDRGDYGYTF
V: TRBV4-2; J: TRBJ1-3; CDR3: CASSQAGTAAGNTIYF
V: TRBV6-5; J: TRBJ1-1; CDR3: CASSYSANSNTEAFF
V: TRBV5-4; J: TRBJ2-5; CDR3: CASSPTGLLGETQYF
V: TRBV4-1; J: TRBJ1-1; CDR3: CASSQVGLGNTEAFF
V: TRBV2; J: TRBJ1-1; CDR3: CASSMTGNTEAFF
V: TRBV19; J: TRBJ2-1; CDR3: CASSPLAGGPNNEQFF
V: TRBV15; J: TRBJ2-1; CDR3: CATSRGTSGRARYEQFF
V: TRBV6-5; J: TRBJ2-7; CDR3: CASSPVQGREQYF
V: TRBV27; J: TRBJ2-7; CDR3: CASSPVHGAVYEQYF
V: TRBV11-3; J: TRBJ2-2; CDR3: CASSPRDRNTGELFF
V: TRBV5-1; J: TRBJ2-7; CDR3: CASSLVPGTGGYEQYF
V: TRBV6-5; J: TRBJ1-2; CDR3: CASTRMGGFESGYTF
V: TRBV5-4; J: TRBJ2-7; CDR3: CASSPRTSGTYEQYF
V: TRBV13; J: TRBJ2-7; CDR3: CASSLEGSGGEQYF
V: TRBV7-9; J: TRBJ2-5; CDR3: CASSYVQGAGTQYF
V: TRBV6-1; J: TRBJ2-7; CDR3: CASSELPTVTYEQYF
V: TRBV6-5; J: TRBJ2-3; CDR3: CASRRGYTQYF
V: TRBV7-9; J: TRBJ1-1; CDR3: CASSVQGHTEAFF
V: TRBV10-3; J: TRBJ2-1; CDR3: CAISDPLAGGLNEQFF
V: TRBV4-3; J: TRBJ2-1; CDR3: CASSSDRDGRNEQFF
V: TRBV6-5; J: TRBJ2-7; CDR3: CASSFDYYEQYF
V: TRBV7-3; J: TRBJ1-6; CDR3: CASSTGTGGDSPLHF
V: TRBV7-4; J: TRBJ2-7; CDR3: CASSLVGGGDYEQYF
V: TRBV10-1; J: TRBJ2-5; CDR3: CASSARGPLDTQYF
V: TRBV7-9; J: TRBJ1-5; CDR3: CASSRELNQPQHF
V: TRBV5-1; J: TRBJ2-1; CDR3: CASSILAGEGINEQFF
V: TRBV7-9; J: TRBJ2-2; CDR3: CASRLRLRTGELFF
V: TRBV9; J: TRBJ2-7; CDR3: CASSASPGQNYEQYF
V: TRBV7-2; J: TRBJ2-5; CDR3: CASSPYRGQETQYF
V: TRBV10-3; J: TRBJ2-1; CDR3: CATSTSGGSHEQFF
V: TRBV2; J: TRBJ1-4; CDR3: CASKDGQGSGRLFF
V: TRBV19; J: TRBJ2-2; CDR3: CASSLRQGSNTGELFF
V: TRBV9; J: TRBJ2-1; CDR3: CASSTRGEQFF
V: TRBV19; J: TRBJ2-1; CDR3: CASSILPQGIYQGEQFF